The 27 T cell receptor beta chains given below trace back to one sample, sequenced in a study of T cell repertoires in cytomegalovirus infection. TCRdb reanalysed the reads using MiXCR and keeps one entry per CDR3 protein. Of just over 450,000 distinct CDR3 sequences listed, about 44% are singletons. Antigens of these TCRs are unknown. The sequenced sample was cultured PBMCs, obtained from culture after CMV antigen stimulation. The receptors derive from a human donor in good health (CMV status not recorded). Some clones in this sample may be carry-over from other donors' samples.

This chain connects TRBV28 to TRBJ1-6; 12 positions match TRBD1. The CDR3 consists of 16 residues. Germline V CDR1 and CDR2: MDHEN, SYDVKM. V was clipped by 6 bases and J by 12 bases; unmatched bases: 12. This CDR3 is CASSYPGGQGARPLHF. The CDR3 nucleotides are TGTGCCAGCAGCTACCCTGGGGGACAGGGGGCGCGACCCCTCCACTTT.

The chain has TRBV19 and TRBJ1-5, with D perhaps TRBD1 (6 bases). With 6 bases removed from V and 8 bases from J, the gap between germline ends came to 14 bases. There are 13 residues in the CDR3. Germline CDR1 is LNHDA and CDR2 is SQIVND (reference sequence). CDR3 sequence reads: CASSDRSDKPQHF. CDR3 DNA sequence: TGTGCCAGTAGCGACAGGTCTGATAAGCCCCAGCATTTT.

The chain employs TRBV12-3 or TRBV12-4 and TRBJ2-3; 7 bases fit TRBD2. Trimming at V came to 2 bases and at J to 4 bases, leaving 6 bases not matched to a gene. This CDR3 is 15 amino acids long. CDR3 nucleotides: TGTGCCAGCAGTTTAAGGGAGGGCCGGGCAGATACGCAGTATTTT. Protein product: CASSLREGRADTQYF.

The chain is built from TRBV6-1 and TRBJ2-7, with D uncertain. With 8 bases removed from V and 2 bases from J, the gap between germline ends came to 13 bases. Germline CDR1 and CDR2: MNHNS and SASEGT. The length of the CDR3 is 13 residues. CDR3 residues: CASWDTDTYEQYF. CDR3 coding DNA: TGTGCCAGCTGGGATACAGATACCTACGAGCAGTACTTC.

This clonotype was seen a handful of times. The V call is TRBV12-5, the J call TRBJ2-1, with TRBD2 matching 7 bases. The CDR3 runs to 15 residues. Per the germline V gene, CDR1 is LGHNT and CDR2 is FRNRAP. V trimming: 1 base; J trimming: 5 bases; junction bases outside the gene matches: 5. The CDR3 here is CASGLARTRDNEQFF. The CDR3 DNA reads TGTGCTAGTGGTTTGGCCCGGACTAGGGACAATGAGCAGTTCTTC.

This sequence joins TRBV7-2 and TRBJ2-1; 7 positions agree with TRBD2. This CDR3 region has 11 residues. From germline, CDR1 is SGHTA and CDR2 FQGNSA. V was pared by 3 bases and J by 12 bases, with 2 bases of the junction left unmatched. The CDR3 region is CASSFSGGQFF. CDR3 in DNA: TGTGCCAGCAGCTTTTCGGGGGGGCAGTTCTTC.

This clonotype was counted a few times. This chain joins TRBV12-3 or TRBV12-4 and TRBJ2-3, with D unresolved. CDR3 size: 16 residues. V was pared by 5 bases and J by 4 bases, with 19 bases between. CDR3 in DNA: TGTGCCAGCAGTCCACTACGACCCTATGGGTCAGATACGCAGTATTTT. This translates into CASSPLRPYGSDTQYF.

This clonotype was observed a handful of times. The chain carries TRBV19 and TRBJ1-1, with D unclear. V lost 7 bases and J 1 base, leaving 7 bases between the germline ends. The germline V gene encodes CDR1 LNHDA and CDR2 SQIVND (reference sequence). The CDR3 has 12 residues. Written as DNA, the CDR3 is TGTGCCAGTACCTCCCCGAACACTGAAGCTTTCTTT. Its translation is CASTSPNTEAFF. Full variable domain (rest looked up from reference TRBV19 and TRBJ1-1): DGGITQSPKYLFRKEGQNVTLSCEQNLNHDAMYWYRQDPGQGLRLIYYSQIVNDFQKGDIAEGYSVSREKKESFPLTVTSAQKNPTAFYLCASTSPNTEAFFGQGTRLTVV.

The rearrangement uses TRBV7-8 and TRBJ2-7; TRBD2 aligns across 7 bases. The CDR3 has 14 residues. Trimming cost V 5 bases and J 6 bases; bases outside gene matches: 10. Germline V gene sequence: CDR1 SGHVS, CDR2 FQNEAQ. The CDR3 DNA follows: TGTGCCAGCAGCGTCGGACTAGGAGTGGGCGAGCAGTACTTC. Its protein is CASSVGLGVGEQYF.

This clonotype was detected a few times. The gene calls are TRBV10-3 and TRBJ2-1; 9 bases are shared with TRBD1. The CDR3 length is 13 residues. The V and J ends lost 11 bases and 5 bases, in that order; junction bases with no gene match: 7. The germline V gene encodes CDR1 ENHRY and CDR2 SYGVKD. The CDR3 region has the DNA TGTGCCGCCGACAGGGGGGAAGACAATGAGCAGTTCTTC. Translated, it gives CAADRGEDNEQFF.

The rearrangement links TRBV19 to TRBJ2-1; D ambiguous. The length of the CDR3 is 12 residues. The V gene's germline CDR1 is LNHDA and CDR2 SQIVND (reference sequence). V lost 3 bases to trimming and J lost 12 bases, with 12 bases between them. The CDR3 bases are TGTGCCAGTAGTATCCCGACTGGTGGGCAGTTCTTC. Amino acid sequence: CASSIPTGGQFF.

This clonotype has more than one count but fewer than ten. This chain joins TRBV12-5 and TRBJ2-2, with 7 bases aligning to TRBD1. From germline, CDR1 is LGHNT and CDR2 FRNRAP. Trimming at V came to 6 bases and at J to 5 bases, leaving 6 bases not matched to a gene. This CDR3 is 14 amino acids long. The CDR3 sequence is CASGTGTATGELFF. The CDR3 bases are TGTGCTAGTGGGACCGGGACAGCAACCGGGGAGCTGTTTTTT.

The rearrangement joins TRBV5-6 to TRBJ2-1; 8 bases are a match to TRBD2. The germline V gene encodes CDR1 SGHDT and CDR2 YYEEEE. Trimming at V came to 6 bases and at J to 2 bases, leaving 4 bases not matched to a gene. This CDR3 comprises 14 residues. The CDR3 loop reads CASTISGTYNEQFF. The DNA of the CDR3 is TGTGCCAGCACCATTAGCGGGACCTACAATGAGCAGTTCTTC.

The table lists this clonotype with many counts. This chain connects TRBV7-2 to TRBJ2-3; 10 bases match TRBD2. J gave up 1 base and V 0 bases, and 1 base lay outside the gene matches. CDR3 size: 16 residues. Germline CDR1 is SGHTA and CDR2 is FQGNSA. CDR3 coding DNA: TGTGCCAGCAGCTTAGCCGGGACTAGCGGCACAGATACGCAGTATTTT. Translating it yields CASSLAGTSGTDTQYF.

In this sample, this clonotype turned up a few times. The gene calls are TRBV7-6 and TRBJ2-7; 8 bases are shared with TRBD1. The junction had 11 bases not matched to a gene; V was cut back by 5 bases and J by 2 bases. Germline V gives CDR1 SGHVS, CDR2 FNYEAQ. The CDR3 runs to 16 residues. CDR3 DNA: TGTGCCAGCAGCCCCGACAGGGGTGGGGATACCTACGAGCAGTACTTC. Translating gives CASSPDRGGDTYEQYF.

The chain employs TRBV4-1 and TRBJ1-5; a weak D match, TRBD1 (5 bases). Trimming took 4 bases from V and 0 from J, leaving 13 bases between them. CDR3 length: 16 residues. The V gene's germline CDR1 is MGHRA and CDR2 YSYEKL. This CDR3 is CASSPPGGRSNQPQHF. DNA of the CDR3: TGCGCCAGCAGCCCCCCCGGGGGTCGTAGCAATCAGCCCCAGCATTTT.

This sequence joins TRBV29-1 and TRBJ2-1; 8 nucleotides agree with TRBD2. Germline CDR1 SQVTM, CDR2 ANQGSEA. The CDR3 has 14 amino acids. V dropped 7 bases and J dropped 3; count of bases not matched to a gene: 8. In DNA, the CDR3 is TGCAGCGCACTCAGCGGGAGTGGCTACAATGAGCAGTTCTTC. As protein: CSALSGSGYNEQFF.

The chain employs TRBV11-2 and TRBJ1-1; D remains unclear. The CDR3 has 12 amino acids. The V and J ends lost 5 bases and 5 bases respectively, with 9 bases between them. Germline V gene sequence: CDR1 SGHAT, CDR2 FQNNGV. CDR3 sequence (DNA): TGTGCCAGCAGCATCAGGAGAACTGAAGCTTTCTTT. Translated, it gives CASSIRRTEAFF.

The V call is TRBV7-9, the J call TRBJ2-1; D possibly corresponds to TRBD2 (6 bases). The CDR3 is 17 residues long. Germline CDR1 is SEHNR and CDR2 is FQNEAQ (reference sequence). The germline V and J ends were trimmed by 1 base and 8 bases, with 21 bases remaining between them. The CDR3 protein is CASSLGYGSLPLDEQFF. The DNA of the CDR3 is TGTGCCAGCAGCTTAGGGTACGGGAGCCTTCCCTTGGATGAGCAGTTCTTC.

This clonotype has only a few counts. The chain uses TRBV28 and TRBJ1-1; 8 nucleotides align to TRBD1. V lost 7 bases to trimming and J lost 1 base; unmatched junction nucleotides: 8. Looked up from germline, CDR1 is MDHEN and CDR2 is SYDVKM. There are 15 residues in the CDR3. The CDR3 loop is CASKMGQVGNTEAFF. The CDR3 coding sequence is TGTGCCAGCAAGATGGGACAGGTGGGGAACACTGAAGCTTTCTTT.

This sequence joins TRBV5-1 and TRBJ2-3; D remains unclear. The CDR3 is 17 amino acids. Deletions cut 6 bases from V and 2 bases from J, with 22 bases between. Germline V gene sequence: CDR1 SGHRS, CDR2 YFSETQ. In nucleotides, the CDR3 is TGCGCCAGCACCAACAACCTACCCGGGTTAGACACAGATACGCAGTATTTT. Translated, it gives CASTNNLPGLDTDTQYF.

V and J are TRBV4-1 and TRBJ2-7; TRBD1 matches 8 bases. V was clipped by 0 bases and J by 0 bases; unmatched bases: 4. CDR1 and CDR2 from the germline V gene are MGHRA and YSYEKL. CDR3 length equals 16 residues. CDR3 sequence: CASSQERTGFSYEQYF. In DNA, the CDR3 is TGCGCCAGCAGCCAAGAAAGGACAGGGTTCTCCTACGAGCAGTACTTC.

The chain uses TRBV7-6 and TRBJ2-7; no clear D gene. CDR3 size: 16 residues. Germline V gives CDR1 SGHVS, CDR2 FNYEAQ. Deletions cut 8 bases from V and 0 bases from J, with 20 bases between. The CDR3 DNA sequence: TGTGCCAGCTCGGACGGTAAAGCTCCGAACTCCTACGAGCAGTACTTC. Its protein product is CASSDGKAPNSYEQYF.

This clonotype was found a few times. The rearrangement joins TRBV7-2 to TRBJ1-5; D uncertain. The CDR3 sequence is 14 residues long. V lost 4 bases to trimming and J lost 5 bases, with 12 bases between them. Germline V gives CDR1 SGHTA, CDR2 FQGNSA. The CDR3, as DNA: TGTGCCAGCAGCTCCCGGGCCGAATATCAGCCCCAGCATTTT. It encodes CASSSRAEYQPQHF.

The chain has TRBV2 and TRBJ2-2, with unresolved D. This CDR3 region has 14 residues. Trimming took 6 bases from V and 1 from J, leaving 9 bases between them. Looked up from germline, CDR1 is SNHLY and CDR2 is FYNNEI. Here the CDR3 reads CASRSLVNTGELFF. Here the CDR3 DNA reads TGTGCCAGCAGGTCCCTGGTGAACACCGGGGAGCTGTTTTTT. The full variable domain, completed using reference TRBV2 and TRBJ2-2, is EPEVTQTPSHQVTQMGQEVILRCVPISNHLYFYWYRQILGQKVEFLVSFYNNEISEKSEIFDDQFSVERPDGSNFTLKIRSTKLEDSAMYFCASRSLVNTGELFFGEGSRLTVL.

The chain is built from TRBV7-8 and TRBJ1-5; no definite D call. This CDR3 comprises 16 residues. Deletions cut 4 bases from V and 0 bases from J, with 13 bases between. From germline, CDR1 is SGHVS and CDR2 FQNEAQ. DNA of the CDR3: TGTGCCAGCAGCTCCTCGTGGCAGATTAGCAATCAGCCCCAGCATTTT. Its protein is CASSSSWQISNQPQHF.

The chain employs TRBV19 and TRBJ2-1; D may be TRBD1 (6 bases). The CDR3 totals 12 residues. Germline CDR1 reads LNHDA; CDR2 reads SQIVND (reference sequence). Trimming took off 10 bases at V and 8 bases at J, with 15 bases between the two ends. In DNA, the CDR3 is TGTGCCACAAAGCCCCAGGGGCATGAGCAGTTCTTC. This encodes CATKPQGHEQFF.